The rows below give T cell receptor beta chains drawn from one sample of a study of blood T cell repertoires in COVID-19. The repertoire was sequenced with immunoSEQ multiplex PCR; TCRdb's copy has only in-frame clones and lacks some. The sample holds roughly 170,000 clones; about four fifths are singletons and the top ten take roughly 20%. Source material: PBMCs or T cells enriched from blood (not recorded which). All receptors come from a man aged 55 to 70 who had recovered from COVID-19. The CDR3 runs from the conserved cysteine through the conserved F or W. A D gene is named only where the DNA matches it firmly. Size values are once, few and many counts, or a class for expanded clones, and some rows have none.

d_call: TRBD1; j_call: TRBJ2-1; v_call: TRBV3-1/TRBV3-2; clone_size: .; cdr3_nt: TGTGCCAGCAGCCAAGATCTAACAGGGGGGCATGAGCAGTTCTTC; cdr3_aa: CASSQDLTGGHEQFF
d_call: .; j_call: TRBJ1-3; v_call: TRBV30; clone_size: .; cdr3_nt: TGTGCCTGGAACAGGGAATACACCATATATTTT; cdr3_aa: CAWNREYTIYF
d_call: .; j_call: TRBJ2-1; v_call: TRBV5-1; clone_size: .; cdr3_nt: TGCGCCAGCAGCTTGGGACAATTCGGCTACAATGAGCAGTTCTTC; cdr3_aa: CASSLGQFGYNEQFF
d_call: .; j_call: TRBJ1-4; v_call: TRBV18; clone_size: .; cdr3_nt: TGTGCCAGCTCTCCCTTGGGTGCGGGTGATGAAAAACTGTTTTTT; cdr3_aa: CASSPLGAGDEKLFF
d_call: TRBD1; j_call: TRBJ1-6; v_call: TRBV6-6; clone_size: .; cdr3_nt: TGTGCCAGCAGTCTCGTTCCCGTGGGTGCCGGGACAGATAATTCACCCCTCCACTTT; cdr3_aa: CASSLVPVGAGTDNSPLHF
d_call: TRBD1; j_call: TRBJ1-1; v_call: TRBV29-1; clone_size: .; cdr3_nt: TGCAGCGTCGCTTACAGGGGCGAAGCTTTCTTT; cdr3_aa: CSVAYRGEAFF
d_call: .; j_call: TRBJ1-5; v_call: TRBV28; clone_size: .; cdr3_nt: TGTGCCAGCAGTTTATCCGGAAGCGGCAATCAGCCCCAGCATTTT; cdr3_aa: CASSLSGSGNQPQHF
d_call: .; j_call: TRBJ1-4; v_call: TRBV3-1/TRBV3-2; clone_size: .; cdr3_nt: TGTGCCAGCAGCCCGTCGGGGGGCACTAATGAAAAACTGTTTTTT; cdr3_aa: CASSPSGGTNEKLFF
d_call: .; j_call: TRBJ2-2; v_call: TRBV28; clone_size: .; cdr3_nt: TGTGCCAGCAGTTTAGGTGGGCCGAACACCGGGGAGCTGTTTTTT; cdr3_aa: CASSLGGPNTGELFF
d_call: .; j_call: TRBJ2-7; v_call: TRBV30; clone_size: .; cdr3_nt: TGTGCCTGGAGTGAACAGGCCTCCTACGAGCAGTACTTC; cdr3_aa: CAWSEQASYEQYF
d_call: TRBD2; j_call: TRBJ2-2; v_call: TRBV9; clone_size: few; cdr3_nt: TGTGCCAGCAGTCCCGAAGCGGGGGCCTACACCGGGGAGCTGTTTTTT; cdr3_aa: CASSPEAGAYTGELFF